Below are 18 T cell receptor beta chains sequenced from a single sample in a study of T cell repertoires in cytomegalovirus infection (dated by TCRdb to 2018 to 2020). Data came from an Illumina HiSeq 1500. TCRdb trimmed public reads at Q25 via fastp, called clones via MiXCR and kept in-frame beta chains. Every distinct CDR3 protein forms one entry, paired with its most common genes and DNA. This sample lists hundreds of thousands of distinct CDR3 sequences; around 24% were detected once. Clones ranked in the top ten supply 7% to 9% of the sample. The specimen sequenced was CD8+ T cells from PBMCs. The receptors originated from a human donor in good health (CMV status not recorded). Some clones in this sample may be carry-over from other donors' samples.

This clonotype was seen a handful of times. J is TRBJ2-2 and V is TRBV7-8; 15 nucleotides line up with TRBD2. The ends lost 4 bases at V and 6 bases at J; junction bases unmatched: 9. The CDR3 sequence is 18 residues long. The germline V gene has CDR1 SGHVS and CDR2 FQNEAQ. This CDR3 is CASSSWTSGGALSGELFF. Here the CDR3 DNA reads TGTGCCAGCAGCTCTTGGACTAGCGGGGGGGCCTTGTCCGGGGAGCTGTTTTTT.

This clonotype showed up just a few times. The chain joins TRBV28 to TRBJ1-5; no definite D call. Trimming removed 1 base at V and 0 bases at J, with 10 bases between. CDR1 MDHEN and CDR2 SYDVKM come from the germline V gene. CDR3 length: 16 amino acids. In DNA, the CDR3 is TGTGCCAGCAGTTTATCGGCCGGCCCTAGCAATCAGCCCCAGCATTTT. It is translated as CASSLSAGPSNQPQHF. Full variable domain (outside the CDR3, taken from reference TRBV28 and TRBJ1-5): DVKVTQSSRYLVKRTGEKVFLECVQDMDHENMFWYRQDPGLGLRLIYFSYDVKMKEKGDIPEGYSVSREKKERFSLILESASTNQTSMYLCASSLSAGPSNQPQHFGDGTRLSIL.

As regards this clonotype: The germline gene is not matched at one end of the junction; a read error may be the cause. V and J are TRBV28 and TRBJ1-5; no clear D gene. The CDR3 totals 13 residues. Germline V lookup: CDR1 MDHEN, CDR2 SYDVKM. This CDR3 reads CASSIPTNQPRHF. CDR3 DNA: TGTGCCAGCAGTATTCCGACTAATCAGCCCCGGCATTTT. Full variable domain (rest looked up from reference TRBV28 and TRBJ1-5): DVKVTQSSRYLVKRTGEKVFLECVQDMDHENMFWYRQDPGLGLRLIYFSYDVKMKEKGDIPEGYSVSREKKERFSLILESASTNQTSMYLCASSIPTNQPRHFGDGTRLSIL.

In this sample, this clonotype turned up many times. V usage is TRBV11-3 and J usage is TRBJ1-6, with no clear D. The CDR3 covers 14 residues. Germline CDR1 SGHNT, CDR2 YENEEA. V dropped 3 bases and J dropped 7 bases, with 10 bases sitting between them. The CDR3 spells CASSLGRPNSPLHF. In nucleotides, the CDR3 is TGTGCCAGCAGCTTGGGTAGACCAAATTCACCCCTCCACTTT.

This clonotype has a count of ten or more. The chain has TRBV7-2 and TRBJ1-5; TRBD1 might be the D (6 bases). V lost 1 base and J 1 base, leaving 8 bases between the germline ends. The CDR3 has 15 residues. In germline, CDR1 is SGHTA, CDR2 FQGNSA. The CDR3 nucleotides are TGTGCCAGCAGCTTAGAGGGGGGCAGCAATCAGCCCCAGCATTTT. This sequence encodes CASSLEGGSNQPQHF.

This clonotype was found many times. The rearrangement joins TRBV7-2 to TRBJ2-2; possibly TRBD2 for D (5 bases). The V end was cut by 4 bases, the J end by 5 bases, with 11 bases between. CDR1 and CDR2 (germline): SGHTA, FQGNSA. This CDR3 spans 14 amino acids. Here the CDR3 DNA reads TGTGCCAGCAGCTCCCTCGGGGAGACCGGGGAGCTGTTTTTT. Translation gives CASSSLGETGELFF.

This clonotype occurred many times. The CDR3 DNA follows: TGTGCCAGCAGCTTAGTCGGTGGGGGTTCACCCCTCCACTTT. Its protein product is CASSLVGGGSPLHF. The rearrangement uses TRBV7-2 and TRBJ1-6; tentative D call: TRBD1 (5 bases). CDR3 length: 14 amino acids. The germline gives CDR1 SGHTA, CDR2 FQGNSA. The V end lost 1 base, the J end lost 9 bases, and 10 bases lay between the germline ends.

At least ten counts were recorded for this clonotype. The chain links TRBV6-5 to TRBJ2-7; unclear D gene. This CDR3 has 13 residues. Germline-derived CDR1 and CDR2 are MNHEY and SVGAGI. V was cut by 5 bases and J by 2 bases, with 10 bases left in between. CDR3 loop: CASSARITYEQYV. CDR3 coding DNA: TGTGCCAGCAGTGCCCGTATTACCTACGAGCAGTACGTC.

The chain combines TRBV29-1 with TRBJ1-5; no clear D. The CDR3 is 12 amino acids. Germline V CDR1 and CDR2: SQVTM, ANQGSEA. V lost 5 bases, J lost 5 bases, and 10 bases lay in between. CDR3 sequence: CSVRRAYQPQHF. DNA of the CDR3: TGCAGCGTTAGGCGGGCGTATCAGCCCCAGCATTTT.

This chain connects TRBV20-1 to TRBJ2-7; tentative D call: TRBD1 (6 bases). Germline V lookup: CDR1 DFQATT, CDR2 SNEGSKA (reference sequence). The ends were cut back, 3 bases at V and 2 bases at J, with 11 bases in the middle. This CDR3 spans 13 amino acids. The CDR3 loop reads CSASRGQPYEQYV. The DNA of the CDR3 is TGCAGTGCTAGCCGCGGACAGCCCTACGAGCAGTACGTC.

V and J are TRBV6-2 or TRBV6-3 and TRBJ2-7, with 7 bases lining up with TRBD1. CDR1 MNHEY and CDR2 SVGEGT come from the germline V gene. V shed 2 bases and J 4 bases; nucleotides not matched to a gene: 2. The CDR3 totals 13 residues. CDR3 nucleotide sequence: TGTGCCAGCAGTTACGCGACAGGGTACGAGCAGTACGTC. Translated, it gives CASSYATGYEQYV.

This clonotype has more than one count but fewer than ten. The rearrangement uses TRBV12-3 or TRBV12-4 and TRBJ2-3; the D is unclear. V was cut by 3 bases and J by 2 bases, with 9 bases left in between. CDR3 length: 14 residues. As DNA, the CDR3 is TGTGCCAGCAGTTTTGAACAGCCCACAGATACGCAGTATTTT. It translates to CASSFEQPTDTQYF.

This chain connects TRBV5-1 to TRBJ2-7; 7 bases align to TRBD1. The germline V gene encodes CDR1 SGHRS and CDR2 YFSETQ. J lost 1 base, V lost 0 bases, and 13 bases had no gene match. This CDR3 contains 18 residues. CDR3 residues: CASSLVPLSRQGSYEQYV. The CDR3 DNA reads TGCGCCAGCAGCTTGGTGCCCCTTTCTCGACAGGGATCCTACGAGCAGTACGTC.

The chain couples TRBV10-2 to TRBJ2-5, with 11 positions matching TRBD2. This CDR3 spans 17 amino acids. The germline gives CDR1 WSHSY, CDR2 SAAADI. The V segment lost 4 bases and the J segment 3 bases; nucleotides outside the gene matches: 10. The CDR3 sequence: CASSADLTSGVEETQYF. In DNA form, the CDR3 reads TGCGCCAGCAGTGCGGATTTGACTAGCGGGGTTGAAGAGACCCAGTACTTC.

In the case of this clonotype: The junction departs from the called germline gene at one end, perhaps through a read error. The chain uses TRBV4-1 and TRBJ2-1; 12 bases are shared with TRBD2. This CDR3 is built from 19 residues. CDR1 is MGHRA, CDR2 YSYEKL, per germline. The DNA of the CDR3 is TGCGCCAGCAGCCCAACTAGCGGGGGGCCCTTGAGCTCCTACTATGAGCAGTTCTTC. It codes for CASSPTSGGPLSSYYEQFF.

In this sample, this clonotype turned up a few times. The CDR3 region is CASSQLAGHNNEQFF. CDR3 coding DNA: TGTGCCAGCAGCCAGTTAGCGGGTCACAACAATGAGCAGTTCTTC. The gene calls are TRBV14 and TRBJ2-1, with 7 bases aligning to TRBD2. V lost 3 bases to trimming and J lost 5 bases; unmatched junction nucleotides: 7. Germline V CDR1 and CDR2: SGHDN, FVKESK. There are 15 residues in the CDR3.

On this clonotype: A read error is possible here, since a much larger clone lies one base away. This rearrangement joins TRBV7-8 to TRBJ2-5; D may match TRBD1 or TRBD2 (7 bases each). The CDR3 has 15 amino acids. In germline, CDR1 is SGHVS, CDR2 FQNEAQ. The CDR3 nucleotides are TGTGCCAACAGCTTATGGGAGGGACAGCAAGAGACCCAGTACTTC. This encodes CANSLWEGQQETQYF.

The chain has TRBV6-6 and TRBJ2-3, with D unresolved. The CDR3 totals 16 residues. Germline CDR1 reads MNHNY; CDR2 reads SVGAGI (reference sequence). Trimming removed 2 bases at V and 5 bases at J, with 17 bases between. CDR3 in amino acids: CASSYGAGAIGDTQYF. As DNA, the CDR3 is TGTGCCAGCAGTTACGGAGCAGGCGCAATAGGAGATACGCAGTATTTT.